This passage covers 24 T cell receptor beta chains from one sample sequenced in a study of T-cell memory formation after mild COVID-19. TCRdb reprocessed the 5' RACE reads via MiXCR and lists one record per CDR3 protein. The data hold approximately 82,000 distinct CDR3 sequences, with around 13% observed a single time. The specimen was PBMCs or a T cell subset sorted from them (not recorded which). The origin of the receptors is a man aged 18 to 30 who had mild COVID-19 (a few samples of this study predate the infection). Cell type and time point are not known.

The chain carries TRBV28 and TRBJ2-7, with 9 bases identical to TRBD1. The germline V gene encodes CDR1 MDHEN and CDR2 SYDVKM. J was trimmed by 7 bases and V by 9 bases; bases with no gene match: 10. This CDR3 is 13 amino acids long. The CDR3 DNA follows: TGTGCCAGGGACAGGGGCGCCTGCTTGGAGCAGTACGTC. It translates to CARDRGACLEQYV.

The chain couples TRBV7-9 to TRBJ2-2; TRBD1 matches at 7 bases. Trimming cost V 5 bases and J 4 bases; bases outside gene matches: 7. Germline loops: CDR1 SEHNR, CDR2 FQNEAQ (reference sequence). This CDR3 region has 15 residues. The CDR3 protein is CASSPGQKLTGELFF. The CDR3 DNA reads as TGTGCCAGCAGCCCGGGACAGAAACTCACCGGGGAGCTGTTTTTT.

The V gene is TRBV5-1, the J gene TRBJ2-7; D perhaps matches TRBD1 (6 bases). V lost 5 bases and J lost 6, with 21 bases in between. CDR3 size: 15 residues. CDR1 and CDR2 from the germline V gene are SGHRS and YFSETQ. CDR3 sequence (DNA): TGCGCCAGCAGTTTCCACCCAGGGGATCTGCCCGAGCAGTACTTC. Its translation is CASSFHPGDLPEQYF.

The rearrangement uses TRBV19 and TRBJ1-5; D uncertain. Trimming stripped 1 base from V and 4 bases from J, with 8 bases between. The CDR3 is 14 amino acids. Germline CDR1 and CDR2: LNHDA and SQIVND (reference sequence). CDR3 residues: CASSIVGGNQPQHF. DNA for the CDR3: TGTGCCAGTAGTATAGTTGGAGGGAATCAGCCCCAGCATTTT.

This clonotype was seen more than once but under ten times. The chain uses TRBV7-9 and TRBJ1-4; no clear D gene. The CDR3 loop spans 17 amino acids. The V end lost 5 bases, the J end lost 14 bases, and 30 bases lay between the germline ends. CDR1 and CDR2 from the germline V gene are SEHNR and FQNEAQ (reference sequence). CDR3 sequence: CASSHAVGRPTEKLLFF. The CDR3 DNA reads TGTGCCAGCAGCCACGCGGTTGGCAGGCCGACTGAAAAACTGCTGTTTTTT.

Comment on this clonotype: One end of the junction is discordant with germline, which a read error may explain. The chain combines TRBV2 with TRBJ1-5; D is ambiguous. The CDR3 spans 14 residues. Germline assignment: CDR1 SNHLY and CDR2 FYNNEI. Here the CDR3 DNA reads TGTGCCAGCAGCGAAGAGGGTAGCAATCAGCCCCAGCATTTT. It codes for CASSEEGSNQPQHF.

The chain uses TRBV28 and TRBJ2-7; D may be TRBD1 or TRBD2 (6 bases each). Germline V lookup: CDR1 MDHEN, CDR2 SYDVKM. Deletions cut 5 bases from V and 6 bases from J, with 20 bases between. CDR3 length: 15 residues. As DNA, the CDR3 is TGTGCCAGCAGTAGACGAATAACGGGGGCTCTCGAGCAGTACTTC. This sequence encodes CASSRRITGALEQYF.

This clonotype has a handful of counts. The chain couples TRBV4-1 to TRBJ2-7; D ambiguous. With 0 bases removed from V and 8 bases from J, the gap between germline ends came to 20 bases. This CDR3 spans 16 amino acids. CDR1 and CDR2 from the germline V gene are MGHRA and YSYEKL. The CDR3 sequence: CASSQDRVVDRTQQYF. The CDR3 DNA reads TGCGCCAGCAGCCAAGATCGTGTAGTCGATCGTACTCAGCAGTACTTC.

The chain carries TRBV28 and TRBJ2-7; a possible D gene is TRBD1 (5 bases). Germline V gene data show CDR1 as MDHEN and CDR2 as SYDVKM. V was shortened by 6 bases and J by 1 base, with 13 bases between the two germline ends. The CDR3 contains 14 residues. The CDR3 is CASSRQPLSYEQYV. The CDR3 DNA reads TGTGCCAGCAGCAGACAGCCTCTATCCTACGAGCAGTACGTC.

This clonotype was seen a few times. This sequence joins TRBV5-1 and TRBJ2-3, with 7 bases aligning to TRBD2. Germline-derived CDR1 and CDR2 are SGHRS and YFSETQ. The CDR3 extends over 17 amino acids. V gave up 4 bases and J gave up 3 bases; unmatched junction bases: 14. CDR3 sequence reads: CASSPDGPPGRTDTQYF. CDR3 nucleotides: TGCGCCAGCAGCCCGGATGGTCCCCCCGGGAGGACAGATACGCAGTATTTT.

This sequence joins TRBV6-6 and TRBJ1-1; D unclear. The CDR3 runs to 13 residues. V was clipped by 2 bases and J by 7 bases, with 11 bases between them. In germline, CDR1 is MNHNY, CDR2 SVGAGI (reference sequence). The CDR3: CASSYIGFSEAFF. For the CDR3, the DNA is TGTGCCAGCAGTTACATAGGTTTCAGTGAAGCTTTCTTT.

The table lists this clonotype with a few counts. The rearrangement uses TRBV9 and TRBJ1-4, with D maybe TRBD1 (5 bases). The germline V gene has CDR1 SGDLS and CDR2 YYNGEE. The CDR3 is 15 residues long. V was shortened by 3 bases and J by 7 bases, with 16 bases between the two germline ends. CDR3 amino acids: CASSANGAGGEKLFF. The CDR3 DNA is TGTGCCAGCAGCGCGAACGGGGCGGGCGGTGAAAAACTGTTTTTT.

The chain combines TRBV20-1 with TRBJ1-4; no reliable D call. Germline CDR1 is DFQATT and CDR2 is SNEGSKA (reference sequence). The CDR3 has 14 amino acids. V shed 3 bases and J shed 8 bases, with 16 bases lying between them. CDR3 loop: CSARLLGVGEKLFF. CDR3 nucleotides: TGCAGTGCTAGGCTTCTCGGGGTCGGCGAAAAACTGTTTTTT.

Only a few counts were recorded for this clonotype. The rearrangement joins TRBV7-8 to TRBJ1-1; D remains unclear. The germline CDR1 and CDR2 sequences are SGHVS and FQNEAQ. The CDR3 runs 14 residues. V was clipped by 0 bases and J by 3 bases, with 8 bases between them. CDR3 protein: CASSLAAGYTEAFF. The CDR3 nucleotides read TGTGCCAGCAGCTTAGCAGCAGGATACACTGAAGCTTTCTTT.

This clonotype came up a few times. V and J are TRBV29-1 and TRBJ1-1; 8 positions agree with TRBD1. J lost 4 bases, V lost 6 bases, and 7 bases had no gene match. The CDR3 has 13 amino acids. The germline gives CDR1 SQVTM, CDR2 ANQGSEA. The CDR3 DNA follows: TGCAGCGTCGAGACAGGGGAGGTCACTGAAGCTTTCTTT. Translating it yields CSVETGEVTEAFF.

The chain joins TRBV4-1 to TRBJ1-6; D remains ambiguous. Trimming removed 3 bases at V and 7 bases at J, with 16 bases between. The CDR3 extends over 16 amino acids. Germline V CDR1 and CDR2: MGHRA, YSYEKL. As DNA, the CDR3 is TGCGCCAGCAGCCAGGCGGCAGAGCCGAACAATTCACCCCTCCACTTT. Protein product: CASSQAAEPNNSPLHF.

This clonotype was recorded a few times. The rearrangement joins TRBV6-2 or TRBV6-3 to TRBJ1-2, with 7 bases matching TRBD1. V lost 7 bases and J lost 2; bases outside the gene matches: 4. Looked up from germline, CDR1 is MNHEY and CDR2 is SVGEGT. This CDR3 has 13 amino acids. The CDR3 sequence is CASKLTGNYGYTF. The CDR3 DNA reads TGTGCCAGCAAGCTGACAGGGAACTATGGCTACACCTTC.

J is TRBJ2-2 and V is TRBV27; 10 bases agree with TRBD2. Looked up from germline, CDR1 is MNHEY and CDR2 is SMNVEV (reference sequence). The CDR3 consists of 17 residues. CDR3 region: CASTERGGLWNTGELFF. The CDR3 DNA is TGTGCTTCAACGGAGCGGGGGGGCCTGTGGAACACCGGGGAGCTGTTTTTT.

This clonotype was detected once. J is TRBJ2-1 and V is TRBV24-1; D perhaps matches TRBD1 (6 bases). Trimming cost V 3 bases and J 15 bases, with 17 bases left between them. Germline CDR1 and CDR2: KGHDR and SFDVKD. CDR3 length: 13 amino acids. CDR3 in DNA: TGTGCCACCAGTGATAGTACCCGGGACACTCGGTTCTTC. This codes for CATSDSTRDTRFF.

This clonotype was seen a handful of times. This chain's CDR3 is CASSQDNRDKLSDTQYF. The DNA for the CDR3 is TGTGCCAGCAGCCAAGATAATCGAGACAAATTATCAGATACGCAGTATTTT. The chain links TRBV14 to TRBJ2-3; D remains ambiguous. The germline V and J ends were trimmed by 0 bases and 4 bases, with 17 bases remaining between them. Per germline, CDR1 SGHDN and CDR2 FVKESK. The CDR3 runs 17 residues.

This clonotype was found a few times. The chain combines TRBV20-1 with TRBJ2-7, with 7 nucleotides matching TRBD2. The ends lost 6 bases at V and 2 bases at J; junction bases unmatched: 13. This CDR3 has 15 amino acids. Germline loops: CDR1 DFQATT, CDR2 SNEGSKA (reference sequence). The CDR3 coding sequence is TGCAGTGCGTCCCCTGCGGCTAGCGGCCCCTACGAGCAGTACTTC. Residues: CSASPAASGPYEQYF.

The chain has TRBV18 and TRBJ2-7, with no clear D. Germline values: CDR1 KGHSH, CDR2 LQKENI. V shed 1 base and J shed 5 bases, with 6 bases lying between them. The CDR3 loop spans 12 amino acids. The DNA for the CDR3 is TGTGCCAGCTCACCACAGGGCCACGAGCAGTACGTC. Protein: CASSPQGHEQYV.

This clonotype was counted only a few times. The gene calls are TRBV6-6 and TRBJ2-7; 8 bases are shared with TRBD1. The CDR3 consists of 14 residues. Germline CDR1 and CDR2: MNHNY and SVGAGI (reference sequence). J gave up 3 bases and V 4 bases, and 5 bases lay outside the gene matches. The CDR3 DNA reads TGTGCCAGCAGTTCAGACAGGGGCGACTACGAGCAGTACTTC. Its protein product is CASSSDRGDYEQYF.

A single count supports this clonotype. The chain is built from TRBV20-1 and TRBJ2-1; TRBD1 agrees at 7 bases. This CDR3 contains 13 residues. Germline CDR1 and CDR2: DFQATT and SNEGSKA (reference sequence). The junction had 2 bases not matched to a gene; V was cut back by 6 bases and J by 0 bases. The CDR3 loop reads CSAAGGSYNEQFF. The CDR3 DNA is TGCAGTGCCGCAGGGGGCTCCTACAATGAGCAGTTCTTC.